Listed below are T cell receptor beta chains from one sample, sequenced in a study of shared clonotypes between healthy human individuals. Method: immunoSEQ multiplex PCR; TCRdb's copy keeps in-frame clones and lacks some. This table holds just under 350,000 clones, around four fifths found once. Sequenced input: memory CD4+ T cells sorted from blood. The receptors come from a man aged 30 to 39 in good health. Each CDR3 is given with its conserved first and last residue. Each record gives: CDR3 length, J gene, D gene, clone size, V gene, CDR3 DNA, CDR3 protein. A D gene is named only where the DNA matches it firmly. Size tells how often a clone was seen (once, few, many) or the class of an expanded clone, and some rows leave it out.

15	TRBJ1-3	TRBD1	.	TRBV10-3	TGTGCCATCAGTGACACAGGGGGCTCTGGAAACACCATATATTTT	CAISDTGGSGNTIYF
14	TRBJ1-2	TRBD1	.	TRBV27	TGTGCCAGCAGCACTGGTCAGGGGGTGAGTGGCTACACCTTC	CASSTGQGVSGYTF
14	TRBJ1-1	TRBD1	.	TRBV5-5	TGTGCCAGCAGCTTGGACAGGGGATTTACTGAAGCTTTCTTT	CASSLDRGFTEAFF
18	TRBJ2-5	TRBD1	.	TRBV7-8	TGTGCCAGCAGCTTAGCCGGGACAGGTCCCGTCGCGAGGGAGACCCAGTACTTC	CASSLAGTGPVARETQYF
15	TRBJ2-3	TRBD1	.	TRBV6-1	TGTGCCAGCGAGAACCCGACAGGGGCCACAGATACGCAGTATTTT	CASENPTGATDTQYF
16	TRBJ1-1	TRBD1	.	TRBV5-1	TGCGCCAGCAGCCTGACAGGGGTATTCATGAACACTGAAGCTTTCTTT	CASSLTGVFMNTEAFF
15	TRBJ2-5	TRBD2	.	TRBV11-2	TGTGCCAGCAGCCTTAGCGGGAGCAGCCAAGAGACCCAGTACTTC	CASSLSGSSQETQYF
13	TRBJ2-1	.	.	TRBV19	TGTGCCAGTAGTGTACTAGCAAGCAATGAGCAGTTCTTC	CASSVLASNEQFF
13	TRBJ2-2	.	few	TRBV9	TGTGCCAGCAGGAACATCAACAGCGGGGAGCTGTTTTTT	CASRNINSGELFF
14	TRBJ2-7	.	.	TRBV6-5	TGTGCCAGCAGTTCCCTAGCGACGTCCTACGAGCAGTACTTC	CASSSLATSYEQYF
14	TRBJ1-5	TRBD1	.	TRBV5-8	TGTGCCAGCACTCGGACAGGGGGTAATCAGCCCCAGCATTTT	CASTRTGGNQPQHF
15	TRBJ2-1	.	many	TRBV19	TGTGCCAGTAGTACTCGAAGTTACTCCTACAATGAGCAGTTCTTC	CASSTRSYSYNEQFF
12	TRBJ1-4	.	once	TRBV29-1	TGCAGCGGGACGGCAGGCAATGAAAAACTGTTTTTT	CSGTAGNEKLFF
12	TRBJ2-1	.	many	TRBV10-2	TGCGCCAGCAGTGAATCAGGGAGTGGGCAGTTCTTC	CASSESGSGQFF
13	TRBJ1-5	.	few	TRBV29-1	TGCAGCATAGACCAGGGGCCCAATCAGCCCCAGCATTTT	CSIDQGPNQPQHF
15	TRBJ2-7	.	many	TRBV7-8	TGTGCCAGCAGCTCCACTAGTCCCGGCTCCTACGAGCAGTACTTC	CASSSTSPGSYEQYF
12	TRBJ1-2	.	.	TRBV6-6	TGTGCCAGCAGTGACCCCCCCTATGGCTACACCTTC	CASSDPPYGYTF
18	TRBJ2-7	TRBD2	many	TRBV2	TGTGCCAGCAGTGGCCTCAAATCAACACTAGCGGGCACCTACGAGCAGTACTTC	CASSGLKSTLAGTYEQYF
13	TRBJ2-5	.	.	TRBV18	TGTGCCAGCTCACCAAAAGCGAAAGAGACCCAGTACTTC	CASSPKAKETQYF
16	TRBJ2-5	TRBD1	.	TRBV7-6	TGTGCCAGCAGTTTTAAACCCGGGACAGGGTGGGAGACCCAGTACTTC	CASSFKPGTGWETQYF
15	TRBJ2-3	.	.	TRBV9	TGTGCCAGCAGCGTAGTAGGGGCTTACACAGATACGCAGTATTTT	CASSVVGAYTDTQYF
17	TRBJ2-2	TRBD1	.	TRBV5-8	TGTGCCAGCAGCTTGGGGACAGGGGGCTTCCCCACCGGGGAGCTGTTTTTT	CASSLGTGGFPTGELFF
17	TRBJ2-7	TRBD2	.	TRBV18	TGTGCCAGCTCACCACTGGCAGGACTAGCGGGATGGTACGAGCAGTACTTC	CASSPLAGLAGWYEQYF
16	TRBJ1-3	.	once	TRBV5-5	TGTGCCAGCAGCTTAGGTCAGACTTACTCTGGAAACACCATATATTTT	CASSLGQTYSGNTIYF
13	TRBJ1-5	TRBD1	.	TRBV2	TGTGCCAGCAGTCCGACAGGGAGTCAGCCCCAGCATTTT	CASSPTGSQPQHF
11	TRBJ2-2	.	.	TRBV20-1	TGCAGTGCAAGGGTCACCGGGGAGCTGTTTTTT	CSARVTGELFF
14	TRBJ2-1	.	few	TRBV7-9	TGTGCCAGCAGCTTAGAACAGATGTACAATGAGCAGTTCTTC	CASSLEQMYNEQFF
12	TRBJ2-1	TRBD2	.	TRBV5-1	TGCGCCAGCAGCCCTGGGACTATAAAACAGTTCTTC	CASSPGTIKQFF
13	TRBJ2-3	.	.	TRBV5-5	TGTGCCAGCAGCTTGGCGTCTGAAGATACGCAGTATTTT	CASSLASEDTQYF
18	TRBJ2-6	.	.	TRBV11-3	TGTGCCAGCAGCTTCGGGACTTGGGTCTCTTCTGGGGCCAACGTCCTGACTTTC	CASSFGTWVSSGANVLTF
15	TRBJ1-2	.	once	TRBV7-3	TGTGCCAGCGCATTGGGAGGGGCCGTGAGATATGGCTACACCTTC	CASALGGAVRYGYTF
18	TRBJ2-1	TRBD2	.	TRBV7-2	TGTGCCAGCAGCCAAGGGGCTAGCGGGAGGAGGGGCTACAATGAGCAGTTCTTC	CASSQGASGRRGYNEQFF
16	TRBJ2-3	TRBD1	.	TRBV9	TGTGCCAGCAGCGTAGGTTACAGGGGGGACACAGATACGCAGTATTTT	CASSVGYRGDTDTQYF
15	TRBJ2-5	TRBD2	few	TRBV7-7	TGTGCCAGCAGCTTAGGGGGACTAGCGGGAGAGACCCAGTACTTC	CASSLGGLAGETQYF
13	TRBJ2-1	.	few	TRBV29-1	TGCAGCGTTGATCCCCAACGCGGGAATGAGCAGTTCTTC	CSVDPQRGNEQFF
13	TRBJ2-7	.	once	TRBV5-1	TGCGCCAGCAGCATTGGCCCATCCTACGAGCAGTACTTC	CASSIGPSYEQYF
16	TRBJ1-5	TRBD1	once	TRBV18	TGTGCCAGCTCACCACAGTCGGGGACAGGGGGACAGCCCCAGCATTTT	CASSPQSGTGGQPQHF
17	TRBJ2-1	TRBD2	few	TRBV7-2	TGTGCCAGCAGCTATCGACCGGGACTAAGCTCCTACAATGAGCAGTTCTTC	CASSYRPGLSSYNEQFF
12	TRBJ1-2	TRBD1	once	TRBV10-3	TGTGCCAGTAGGCCGGGACAGTATGGCTACACCTTC	CASRPGQYGYTF
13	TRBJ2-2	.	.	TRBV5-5	TGTGCCAGCAGCTCAGACAGGTCCGGGGAGCTGTTTTTT	CASSSDRSGELFF
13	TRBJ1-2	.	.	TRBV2	TGTGCCAGCAGTCGGGCAGGGAACTATGGCTACACCTTC	CASSRAGNYGYTF
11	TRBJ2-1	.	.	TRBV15	TGTGCCACCAGCCGGGGCAATGAGCAGTTCTTC	CATSRGNEQFF
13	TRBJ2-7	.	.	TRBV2	TGTGCCAGCAGGGGCACCGGGGGGCTAGAGCAGTACTTC	CASRGTGGLEQYF
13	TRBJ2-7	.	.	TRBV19	TGTGCCAGTAGTATCCAACAGACCTACGAGCAGTACTTC	CASSIQQTYEQYF
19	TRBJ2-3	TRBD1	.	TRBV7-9	TGTGCCAGCAGCCCTAGCCTGGGGGGACAGGGAGGAATGAGGGATACGCAGTATTTT	CASSPSLGGQGGMRDTQYF
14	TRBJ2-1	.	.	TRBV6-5	TGTGCCAGCAGTGATTGGAGGGGGTACAATGAGCAGTTCTTC	CASSDWRGYNEQFF
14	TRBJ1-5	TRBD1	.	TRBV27	TGTGCCAGCAAGGGGACAGGGGGCAATCAGCCCCAGCATTTT	CASKGTGGNQPQHF